This is a list of T cell receptor beta chains from one sample in a study of cytomegalovirus exposure and HLA in healthy donors. Only in-frame clones appear in the TCRdb table, and some are missing; sequencing was by immunoSEQ multiplex PCR. The sample yields roughly 170,000 clones, approximately 78% seen once. The specimen sequenced was PBMCs. Every receptor here comes from a woman younger than 30 in good health and CMV-seronegative. Each CDR3 is given with its conserved first and last residue. The order of the fields is clone size, D gene, V gene, J gene, CDR3 DNA, CDR3 protein. D genes are given only for firm matches. Clone size is shown for a subset of rows, as once, few, many or a class of expanded clone.

size: NA
D: NA
V: TRBV28
J: TRBJ1-5
DNA: TGTGCCAGCAGTTCAGGGGTTGATCAGCCCCAGCATTTT
CDR3: CASSSGVDQPQHF

size: few
D: NA
V: TRBV27
J: TRBJ2-3
DNA: TGTGCCAGCAGTTTAACAGGGCTGGGGACCTTTCTCACAGATACGCAGTATTTT
CDR3: CASSLTGLGTFLTDTQYF

size: NA
D: NA
V: TRBV7-8
J: TRBJ2-7
DNA: TGTGCCAGCAGCCCATTGTCGACAGCCAACTACGAGCAGTACTTC
CDR3: CASSPLSTANYEQYF

size: NA
D: NA
V: TRBV7-9
J: TRBJ2-5
DNA: TGTGCCAGCAGCTTAGCGGTCAGGGTGGACGAGACCCAGTACTTC
CDR3: CASSLAVRVDETQYF

size: once
D: NA
V: TRBV30
J: TRBJ1-2
DNA: TGTGCCTGGAGTGGACAGACCTATGGCTACACCTTC
CDR3: CAWSGQTYGYTF

size: NA
D: TRBD2
V: TRBV7-2
J: TRBJ2-5
DNA: TGTGCCAGCAGCTTAGGTCGGACTAGCGGAGAAGAGACCCAGTACTTC
CDR3: CASSLGRTSGEETQYF

size: NA
D: NA
V: TRBV4-1
J: TRBJ2-1
DNA: TGCGCCAGCAGCCAAGAAAGTCCCGGTCTGAGCTCCTACAATGAGCAGTTCTTC
CDR3: CASSQESPGLSSYNEQFF

size: few
D: NA
V: TRBV28
J: TRBJ1-1
DNA: TGTGCCAGCAGTTCCCGGTACAGGGCGAACACTGAAGCTTTCTTT
CDR3: CASSSRYRANTEAFF

size: NA
D: TRBD1
V: TRBV27
J: TRBJ2-3
DNA: TGTGCCAGCAGGCGAACGACAGGGACAGATACGCAGTATTTT
CDR3: CASRRTTGTDTQYF

size: NA
D: TRBD2
V: TRBV5-1
J: TRBJ2-2
DNA: TGCGCCAGCAGCTTGGCCGCGGGAGTTGGGAACACCGGGGAGCTGTTTTTT
CDR3: CASSLAAGVGNTGELFF

size: NA
D: NA
V: TRBV28
J: TRBJ1-2
DNA: TGTGCCAGCAGTATGCTTCCCCTCCGGGACACGAGGGGGGGCTGGAGTTGGGGTGGCTACACCTTC
CDR3: CASSMLPLRDTRGGWSWGGYTF

size: few
D: NA
V: TRBV7-2
J: TRBJ1-4
DNA: TGTGCCAGCAGCCCTGGGGGGGGTGGGGAAAAACTGTTTTTT
CDR3: CASSPGGGGEKLFF

size: NA
D: NA
V: TRBV7-2
J: TRBJ2-2
DNA: TGTGCCAGCAGCTTAGCCCAGGCAGGCTTCGGGGAGCTGTTTTTT
CDR3: CASSLAQAGFGELFF

size: NA
D: NA
V: TRBV6-5
J: TRBJ2-7
DNA: TGTGCCAGCAGTTACTCGGGGAGGCAGGGACTCTACGAGCAGTACTTC
CDR3: CASSYSGRQGLYEQYF

size: NA
D: NA
V: TRBV14
J: TRBJ2-3
DNA: TGTGCCAGTGGAGTGTCGGCGATTATGACAGATACGCAGTATTTT
CDR3: CASGVSAIMTDTQYF

size: NA
D: TRBD2
V: TRBV28
J: TRBJ2-1
DNA: TGTGCCAGCAGCAGACGTAGGACTAGCGGGAGATCCTACAATGAGCAGTTCTTC
CDR3: CASSRRRTSGRSYNEQFF

size: few
D: TRBD2
V: TRBV4-3
J: TRBJ2-7
DNA: TGCGCCAGCAGCCAAGGACTAGCGGGGGAGCAGTACTTC
CDR3: CASSQGLAGEQYF

size: NA
D: NA
V: TRBV30
J: TRBJ1-1
DNA: TGTGCCTGGAGTAACACAGGGTCTTCTGAAGCTTTCTTT
CDR3: CAWSNTGSSEAFF

size: NA
D: TRBD1
V: TRBV19
J: TRBJ1-1
DNA: TGTGCCAGTAGTATTTGGGACAGGAACACTGAAGCTTTCTTT
CDR3: CASSIWDRNTEAFF

size: NA
D: NA
V: TRBV11-2
J: TRBJ2-3
DNA: TGTGCCAGCAGCCCTATAGGGAGGTCGACTAGCACAGATACGCAGTATTTT
CDR3: CASSPIGRSTSTDTQYF

size: few
D: NA
V: TRBV19
J: TRBJ1-5
DNA: TGTGCCAGTAGTATCAAGGACAGCCTAAATCAGCCCCAGCATTTT
CDR3: CASSIKDSLNQPQHF

size: NA
D: NA
V: TRBV7-3
J: TRBJ2-1
DNA: TGTGCCAGCAGCTCCACTATTAGCGATGAGCAGTTCTTC
CDR3: CASSSTISDEQFF